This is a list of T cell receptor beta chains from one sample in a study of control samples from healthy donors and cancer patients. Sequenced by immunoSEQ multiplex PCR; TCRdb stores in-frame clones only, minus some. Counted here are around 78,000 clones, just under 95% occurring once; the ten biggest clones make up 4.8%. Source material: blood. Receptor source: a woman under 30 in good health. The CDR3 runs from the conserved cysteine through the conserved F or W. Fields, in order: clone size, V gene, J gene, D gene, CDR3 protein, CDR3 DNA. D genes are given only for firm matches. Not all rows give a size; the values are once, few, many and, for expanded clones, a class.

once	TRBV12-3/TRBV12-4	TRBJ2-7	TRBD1	CASGGQGAHEQYF	TGTGCCAGCGGTGGACAGGGGGCCCACGAGCAGTACTTC
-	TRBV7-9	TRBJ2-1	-	CASSPRDTTYNEQFF	TGTGCCAGCAGCCCGAGGGACACCACTTACAATGAGCAGTTCTTC
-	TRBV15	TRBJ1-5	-	CATSRVGGNQPQHF	TGTGCCACCAGCAGAGTGGGAGGAAATCAGCCCCAGCATTTT
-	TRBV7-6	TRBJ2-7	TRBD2	CASSLGGLGSYEQYF	TGTGCCAGCAGCTTAGGGGGACTAGGGTCCTACGAGCAGTACTTC
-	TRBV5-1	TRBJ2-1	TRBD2	CASIPSLSGTGYNEQFF	TGCGCCAGCATCCCCTCCCTTAGCGGGACTGGCTACAATGAGCAGTTCTTC
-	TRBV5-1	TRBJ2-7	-	CASSFRAPEDEQYF	TGCGCCAGCAGCTTCAGGGCCCCTGAGGACGAGCAGTACTTC
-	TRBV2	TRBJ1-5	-	CASSPSDQPQHF	TGTGCCAGCAGTCCTAGCGATCAGCCCCAGCATTTT
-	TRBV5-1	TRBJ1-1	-	CASSLEPGGSNTEAFF	TGCGCCAGCAGCTTGGAACCGGGGGGATCGAACACTGAAGCTTTCTTT
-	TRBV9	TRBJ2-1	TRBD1	CASSVGWQGAFNEQFF	TGTGCCAGCAGCGTCGGCTGGCAGGGGGCATTCAATGAGCAGTTCTTC
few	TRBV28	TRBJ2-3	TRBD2	CASSLSGGFNADTQYF	TGTGCCAGCAGTTTATCGGGGGGGTTCAATGCAGATACGCAGTATTTT
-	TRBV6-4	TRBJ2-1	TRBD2	CASSDSSGSYNGQFF	TGTGCCAGCAGTGACTCTAGCGGGAGCTACAATGGGCAGTTCTTC
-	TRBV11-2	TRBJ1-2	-	CASSLAGPGMGHTF	TGTGCCAGCAGCTTAGCAGGGCCGGGGATGGGGCACACCTTC
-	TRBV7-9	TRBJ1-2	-	CASSPQAPVYGYTF	TGTGCCAGCAGCCCTCAGGCACCGGTTTATGGCTACACCTTC
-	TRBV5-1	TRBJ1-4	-	CASSGRSRQEEKLFF	TGCGCCAGCAGCGGTCGCTCCCGCCAGGAAGAAAAACTGTTTTTT
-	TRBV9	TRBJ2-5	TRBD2	CASSVRGQETQYF	TGTGCCAGCAGCGTGCGGGGGCAAGAGACCCAGTACTTC
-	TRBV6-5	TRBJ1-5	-	CASRPGVGSNQPQHF	TGTGCCAGCAGACCGGGGGTGGGTAGCAATCAGCCCCAGCATTTT
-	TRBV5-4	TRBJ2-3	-	CASKYPGGRQDF	TGTGCCAGCAAGTACCCAGGTGGTCGTCAGGATTTT
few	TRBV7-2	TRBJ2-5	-	CASSLAGETQYF	TGTGCCAGCAGCTTAGCGGGCGAGACCCAGTACTTC
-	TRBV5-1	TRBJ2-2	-	CASSGTSPNTGELFF	TGCGCCAGCAGCGGAACTAGCCCAAACACCGGGGAGCTGTTTTTT
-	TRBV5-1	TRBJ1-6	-	CASSLVVGRDSPLHF	TGCGCCAGCAGCTTGGTTGTTGGGCGGGATTCACCCCTCCACTTT
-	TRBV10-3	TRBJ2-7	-	CAISGGYEQYF	TGTGCCATCAGTGGAGGGTACGAGCAGTACTTC
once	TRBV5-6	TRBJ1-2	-	CASSLWGLGRTAYGCTF	TGTGCCAGCAGCTTGTGGGGTCTGGGACGGACGGCCTATGGCTGCACCTTC
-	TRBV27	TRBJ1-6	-	CASSTKFGSDSPLHF	TGTGCCAGCAGTACTAAGTTCGGAAGCGATTCACCCCTCCACTTT
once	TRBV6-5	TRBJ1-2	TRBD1	CASSSGQEHYGYTF	TGTGCCAGCAGTTCCGGACAGGAACACTATGGCTACACCTTC
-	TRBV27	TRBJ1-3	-	CASSLAIGDTIYF	TGTGCCAGCAGTTTGGCCATAGGGGACACCATATATTTT
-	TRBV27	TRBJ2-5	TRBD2	CASQALGGGETQYF	TGTGCCTCCCAAGCCCTCGGGGGAGGGGAGACCCAGTACTTC
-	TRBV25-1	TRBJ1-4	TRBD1	CASSETGQGREKLFF	TGTGCCAGCAGTGAAACGGGACAGGGACGGGAAAAACTGTTTTTT
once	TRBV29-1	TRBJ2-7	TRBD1	CSVAGTGDLGQYF	TGCAGCGTGGCCGGGACAGGGGACCTCGGGCAGTACTTC
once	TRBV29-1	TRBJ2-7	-	CSPWVDSGYEQYF	TGCAGCCCCTGGGTTGATTCCGGGTACGAGCAGTACTTC
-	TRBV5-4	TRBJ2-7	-	CASSLVGRGRAYEQYF	TGTGCCAGCAGCTTGGTCGGGCGGGGCAGGGCCTACGAGCAGTACTTC
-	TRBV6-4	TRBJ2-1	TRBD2	CASSDPGGGKEQFF	TGTGCCAGCAGTGACCCCGGCGGGGGGAAAGAACAGTTCTTC
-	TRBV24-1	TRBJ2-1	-	CATSDPGRKGHNEQFF	TGTGCCACCAGTGATCCGGGGAGAAAGGGTCACAATGAGCAGTTCTTC
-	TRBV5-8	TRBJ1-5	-	CASSLSRGPGEPQHF	TGTGCCAGCAGCTTGTCGAGGGGCCCAGGAGAACCCCAGCATTTT
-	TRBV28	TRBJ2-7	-	CASSPNGPGYYEQYF	TGTGCCAGCAGTCCCAATGGACCAGGATACTACGAGCAGTACTTC
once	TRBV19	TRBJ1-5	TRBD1	CASREIRQGAFNQPQHF	TGTGCCAGTAGAGAGATCCGACAGGGGGCTTTCAATCAGCCCCAGCATTTT
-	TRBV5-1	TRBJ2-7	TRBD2	CASSLVVRAGVNEQYF	TGCGCCAGCAGCTTGGTTGTCCGAGCGGGGGTAAACGAGCAGTACTTC
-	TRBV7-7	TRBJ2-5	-	CASSHWTDQETQYF	TGTGCTAGCAGCCATTGGACAGATCAAGAGACCCAGTACTTC
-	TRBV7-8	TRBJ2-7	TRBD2	CASSKPGLAGEQYF	TGTGCCAGCAGCAAACCCGGACTAGCTGGCGAGCAGTACTTC
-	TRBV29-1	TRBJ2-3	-	CSVGVRSTTDTQYF	TGCAGCGTTGGTGTCAGGTCCACCACAGATACGCAGTATTTT
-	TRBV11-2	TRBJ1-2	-	CASSSGGLGNYGYTF	TGTGCCAGCAGCTCAGGTGGGCTTGGCAACTATGGCTACACCTTC
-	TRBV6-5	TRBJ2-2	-	CASGFTGGELFF	TGTGCCAGCGGGTTCACAGGCGGGGAGCTGTTTTTT
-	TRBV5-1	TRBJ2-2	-	CASSPGTRNTGELFF	TGCGCCAGCAGCCCCGGGACGCGGAACACCGGGGAGCTGTTTTTT
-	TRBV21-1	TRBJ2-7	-	CASSKEVLQGASYEQYF	TGTGCCAGCAGCAAAGAAGTATTGCAGGGAGCGTCGTACGAGCAGTACTTC
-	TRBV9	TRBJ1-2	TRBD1	CASSWDRDHGYTF	TGTGCCAGCAGCTGGGACAGGGACCATGGCTACACCTTC
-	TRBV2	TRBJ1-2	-	CASSELQGVGGYTF	TGTGCCAGCAGTGAATTGCAGGGAGTGGGTGGCTACACCTTC
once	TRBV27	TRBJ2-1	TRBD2	CASRRLGTRMPNEQFF	TGTGCCAGCCGGCGGCTGGGGACTAGGATGCCCAATGAGCAGTTCTTC
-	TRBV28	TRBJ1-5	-	CASSAPGVGINQPQHF	TGTGCCAGCAGTGCCCCAGGAGTAGGAATTAATCAGCCCCAGCATTTT
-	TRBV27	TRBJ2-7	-	CASSFRGPYEQYF	TGTGCCAGCAGTTTCAGGGGCCCCTACGAGCAGTACTTC
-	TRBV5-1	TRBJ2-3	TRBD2	CASSLTSGGALGTDTQYF	TGCGCCAGCAGCTTGACTAGCGGGGGGGCGCTTGGCACAGATACGCAGTATTTT